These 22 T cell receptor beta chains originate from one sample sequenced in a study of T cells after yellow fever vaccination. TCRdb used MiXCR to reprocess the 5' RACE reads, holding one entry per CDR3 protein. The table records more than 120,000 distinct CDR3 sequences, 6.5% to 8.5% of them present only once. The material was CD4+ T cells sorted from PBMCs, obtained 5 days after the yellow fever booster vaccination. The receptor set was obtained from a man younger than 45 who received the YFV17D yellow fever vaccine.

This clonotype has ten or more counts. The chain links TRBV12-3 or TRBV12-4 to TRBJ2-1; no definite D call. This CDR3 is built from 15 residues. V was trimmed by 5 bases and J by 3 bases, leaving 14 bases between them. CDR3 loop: CASSAGGTNYNEQFF. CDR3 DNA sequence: TGTGCCAGCAGTGCCGGTGGAACCAACTACAATGAGCAGTTCTTC.

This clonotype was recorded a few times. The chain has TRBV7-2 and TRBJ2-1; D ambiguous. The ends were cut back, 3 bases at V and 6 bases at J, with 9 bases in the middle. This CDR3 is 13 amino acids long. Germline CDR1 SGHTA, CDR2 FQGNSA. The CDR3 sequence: CASSFLTSNEQFF. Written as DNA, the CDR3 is TGTGCCAGCAGCTTTTTGACTTCCAATGAGCAGTTCTTC.

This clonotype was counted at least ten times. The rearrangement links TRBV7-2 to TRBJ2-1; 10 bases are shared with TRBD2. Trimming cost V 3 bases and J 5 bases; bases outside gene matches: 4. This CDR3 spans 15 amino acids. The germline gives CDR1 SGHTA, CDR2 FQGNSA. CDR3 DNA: TGTGCCAGCAGCTTTCGACTAGCGGGTAACAATGAGCAGTTCTTC. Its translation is CASSFRLAGNNEQFF.

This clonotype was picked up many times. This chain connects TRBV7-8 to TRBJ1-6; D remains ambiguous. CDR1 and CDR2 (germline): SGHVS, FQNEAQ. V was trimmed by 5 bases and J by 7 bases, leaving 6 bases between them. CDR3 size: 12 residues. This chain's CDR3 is CASSPQNSPLHF. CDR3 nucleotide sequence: TGTGCCAGCAGCCCCCAGAATTCACCCCTCCACTTT.

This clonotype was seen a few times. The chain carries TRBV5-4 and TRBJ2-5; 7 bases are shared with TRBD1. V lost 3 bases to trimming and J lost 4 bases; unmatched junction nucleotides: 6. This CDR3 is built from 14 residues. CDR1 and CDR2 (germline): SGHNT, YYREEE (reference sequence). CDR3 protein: CASSSGQFLETQYF. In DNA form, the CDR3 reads TGTGCCAGCAGCTCGGGACAGTTTCTAGAGACCCAGTACTTC.

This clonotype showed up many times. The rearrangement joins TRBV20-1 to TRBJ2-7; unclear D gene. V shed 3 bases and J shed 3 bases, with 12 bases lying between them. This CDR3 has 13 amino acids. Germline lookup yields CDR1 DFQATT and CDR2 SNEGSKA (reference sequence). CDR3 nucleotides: TGCAGTGCTAGGAAGAGTAACGGCTACGAGCAGTACTTC. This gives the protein CSARKSNGYEQYF.

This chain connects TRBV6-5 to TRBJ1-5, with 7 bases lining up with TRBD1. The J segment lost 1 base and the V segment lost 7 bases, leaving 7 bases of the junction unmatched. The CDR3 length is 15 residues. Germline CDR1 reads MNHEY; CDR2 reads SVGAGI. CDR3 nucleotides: TGTGCCAGCAATAAGGACAGGAGAAGCAATCAGCCCCAGCATTTT. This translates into CASNKDRRSNQPQHF.

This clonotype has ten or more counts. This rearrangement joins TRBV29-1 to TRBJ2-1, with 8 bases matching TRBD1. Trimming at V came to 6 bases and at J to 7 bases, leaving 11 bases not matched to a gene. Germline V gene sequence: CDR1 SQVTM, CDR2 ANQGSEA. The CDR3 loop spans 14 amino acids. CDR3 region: CSVDGQGRWNEQFF. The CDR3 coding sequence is TGCAGCGTGGATGGACAGGGCAGGTGGAATGAGCAGTTCTTC.

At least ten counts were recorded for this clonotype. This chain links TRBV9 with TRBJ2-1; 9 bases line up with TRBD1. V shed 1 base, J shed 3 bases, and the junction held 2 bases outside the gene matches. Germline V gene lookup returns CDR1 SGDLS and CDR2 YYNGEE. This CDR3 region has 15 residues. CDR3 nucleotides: TGTGCCAGCAGCGTACAGGGACAGGGCTACAATGAGCAGTTCTTC. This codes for CASSVQGQGYNEQFF.

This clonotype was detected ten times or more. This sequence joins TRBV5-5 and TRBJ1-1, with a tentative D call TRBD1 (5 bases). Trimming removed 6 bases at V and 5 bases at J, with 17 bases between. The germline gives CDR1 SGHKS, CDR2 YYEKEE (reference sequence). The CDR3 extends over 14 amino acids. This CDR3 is CASTLAQDHTEAFF. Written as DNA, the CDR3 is TGTGCCAGCACTTTGGCACAGGATCATACTGAAGCTTTCTTT.

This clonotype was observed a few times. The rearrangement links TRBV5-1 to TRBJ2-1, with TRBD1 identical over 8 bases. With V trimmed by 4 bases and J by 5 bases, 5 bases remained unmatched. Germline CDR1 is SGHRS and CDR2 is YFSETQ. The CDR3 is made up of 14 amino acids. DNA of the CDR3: TGCGCCAGCAGCATAGGGACAGGAAACAATGAGCAGTTCTTC. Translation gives CASSIGTGNNEQFF.

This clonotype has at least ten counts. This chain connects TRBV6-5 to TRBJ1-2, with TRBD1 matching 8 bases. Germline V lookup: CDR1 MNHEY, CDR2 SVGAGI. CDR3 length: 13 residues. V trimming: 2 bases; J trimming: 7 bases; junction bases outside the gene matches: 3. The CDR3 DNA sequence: TGTGCCAGCAGTTACAACAGGGGGGCTGGCTACACCTTC. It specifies CASSYNRGAGYTF.

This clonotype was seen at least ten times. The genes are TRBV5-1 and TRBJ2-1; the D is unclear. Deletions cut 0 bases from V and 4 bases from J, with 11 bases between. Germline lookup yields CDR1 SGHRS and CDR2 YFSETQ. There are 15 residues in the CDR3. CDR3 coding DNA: TGCGCCAGCAGCTTGGAGGTCCTAGTGTACAATGAGCAGTTCTTC. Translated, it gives CASSLEVLVYNEQFF.

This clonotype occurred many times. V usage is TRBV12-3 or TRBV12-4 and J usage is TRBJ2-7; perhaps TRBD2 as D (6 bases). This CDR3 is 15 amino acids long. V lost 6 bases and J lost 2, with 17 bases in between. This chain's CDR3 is CASSPEERVPYEQYF. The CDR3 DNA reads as TGTGCCAGCAGCCCCGAGGAGCGGGTTCCCTACGAGCAGTACTTC.

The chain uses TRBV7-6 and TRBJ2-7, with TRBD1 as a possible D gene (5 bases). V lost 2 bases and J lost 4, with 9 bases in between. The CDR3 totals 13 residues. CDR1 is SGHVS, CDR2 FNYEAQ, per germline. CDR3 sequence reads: CASSLNRQYEQYF. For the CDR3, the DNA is TGTGCCAGCAGCTTAAACAGACAGTACGAGCAGTACTTC.

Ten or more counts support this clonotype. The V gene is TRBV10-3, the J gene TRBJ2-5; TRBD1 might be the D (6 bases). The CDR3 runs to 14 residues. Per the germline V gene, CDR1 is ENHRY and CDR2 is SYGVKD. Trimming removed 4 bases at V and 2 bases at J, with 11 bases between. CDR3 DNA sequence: TGTGCCATCAGTGTACAGGGTCCACAAGAGACCCAGTACTTC. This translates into CAISVQGPQETQYF.

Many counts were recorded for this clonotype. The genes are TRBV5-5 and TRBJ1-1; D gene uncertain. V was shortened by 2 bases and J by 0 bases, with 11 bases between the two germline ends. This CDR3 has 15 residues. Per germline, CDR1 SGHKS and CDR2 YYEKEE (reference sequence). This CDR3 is CASSFQLLMNTEAFF. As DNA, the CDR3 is TGTGCCAGCAGCTTTCAGTTATTAATGAACACTGAAGCTTTCTTT.

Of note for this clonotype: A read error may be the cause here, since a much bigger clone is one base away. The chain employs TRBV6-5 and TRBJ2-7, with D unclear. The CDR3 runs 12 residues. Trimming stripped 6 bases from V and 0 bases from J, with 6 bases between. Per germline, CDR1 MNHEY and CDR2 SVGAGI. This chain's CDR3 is CASRKISYEQYF. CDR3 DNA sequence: TGTGCCAGCAGAAAAATCTCCTACGAGCAGTACTTC.

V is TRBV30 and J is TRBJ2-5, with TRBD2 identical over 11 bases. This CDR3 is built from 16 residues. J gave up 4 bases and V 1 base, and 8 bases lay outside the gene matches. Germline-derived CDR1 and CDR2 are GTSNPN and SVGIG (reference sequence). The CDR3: CAWSEGRLAGGETQYF. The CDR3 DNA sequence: TGTGCCTGGAGTGAGGGTAGGCTAGCGGGAGGAGAGACCCAGTACTTC. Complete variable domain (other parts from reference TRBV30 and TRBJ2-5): SQTIHQWPATLVQPVGSPLSLECTVEGTSNPNLYWYRQAAGRGLQLLFYSVGIGQISSEVPQNLSASRPQDRQFILSSKKLLLSDSGFYLCAWSEGRLAGGETQYFGPGTRLLVL.

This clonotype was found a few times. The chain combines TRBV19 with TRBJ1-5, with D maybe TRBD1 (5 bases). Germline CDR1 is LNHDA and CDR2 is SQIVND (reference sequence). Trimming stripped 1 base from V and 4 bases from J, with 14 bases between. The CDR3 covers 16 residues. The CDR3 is CASSIGGTVGNQPQHF. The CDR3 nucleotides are TGTGCCAGTAGTATAGGGGGGACGGTTGGAAATCAGCCCCAGCATTTT.

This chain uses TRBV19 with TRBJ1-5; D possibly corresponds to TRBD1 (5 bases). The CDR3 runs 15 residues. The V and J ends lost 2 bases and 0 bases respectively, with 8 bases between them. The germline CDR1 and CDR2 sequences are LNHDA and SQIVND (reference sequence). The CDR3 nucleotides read TGTGCCAGTAGTATACAGGGCAGTAGCAATCAGCCCCAGCATTTT. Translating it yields CASSIQGSSNQPQHF.

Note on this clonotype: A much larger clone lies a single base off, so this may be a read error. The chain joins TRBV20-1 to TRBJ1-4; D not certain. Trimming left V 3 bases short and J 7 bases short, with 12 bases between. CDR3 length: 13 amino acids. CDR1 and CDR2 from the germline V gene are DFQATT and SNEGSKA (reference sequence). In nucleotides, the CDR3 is TGCAGTGCTAGTTGCGGGCTGGGTGAAAAACTGTTTTTT. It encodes CSASCGLGEKLFF.